This T cell receptor beta chain was found in a study of technical replicates of blood from a handful of donors. V lost 6 bases, J lost 7 bases, and 12 bases lay in between. Germline loops: CDR1 MNHNY, CDR2 SVGAGI (reference sequence). This CDR3 has 13 amino acids. Sequencing was performed with immunoSEQ multiplex PCR; in TCRdb, only in-frame clones are kept and a portion is missing. The repertoire holds about 74,000 clones, with around 95% as singletons. This chain joins TRBV6-6 and TRBJ1-4; TRBD1 is a possible D gene (5 bases). The specimen was T cells isolated from PBMCs. This TCR came from a human donor in good health. Here the CDR3 reads CASRTTDAEKLFF. The CDR3 DNA is TGTGCCAGCAGGACGACAGACGCTGAAAAACTGTTTTTT.